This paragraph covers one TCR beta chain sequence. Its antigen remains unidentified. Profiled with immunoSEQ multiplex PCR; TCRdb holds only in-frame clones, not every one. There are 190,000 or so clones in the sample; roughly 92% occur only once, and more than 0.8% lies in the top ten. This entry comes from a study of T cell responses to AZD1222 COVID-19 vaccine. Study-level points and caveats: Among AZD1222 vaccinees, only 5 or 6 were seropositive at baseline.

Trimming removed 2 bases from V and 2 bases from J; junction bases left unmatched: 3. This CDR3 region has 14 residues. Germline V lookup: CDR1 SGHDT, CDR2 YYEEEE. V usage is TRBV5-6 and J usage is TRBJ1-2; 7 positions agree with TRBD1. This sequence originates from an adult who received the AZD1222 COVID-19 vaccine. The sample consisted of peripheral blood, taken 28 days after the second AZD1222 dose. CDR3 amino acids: CASSFTGVNYGYTF. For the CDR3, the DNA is TGTGCCAGCAGCTTCACAGGGGTGAACTATGGCTACACCTTC.